This T cell receptor (beta chain) came from a study of CD8 T cells in ankylosing spondylitis. Regarding the study as a whole: Seemingly distinctive of ankylosing spondylitis blood was a TCR beta motif formed by eight highly homologous variants.

Using its own MiXCR run on the 5' RACE reads, TCRdb lists one record per CDR3 protein. Seen here are 450,000 to 550,000 distinct CDR3 sequences, about 5.2% observed once, and the top ten hold 3.5%. With 0 bases clipped from V and 2 bases from J, the junction kept 6 bases outside the gene matches. CDR1 and CDR2 (germline): SGHTA, FQGNSA. CDR3 size: 16 residues. In its sample, this clonotype was seen many times. Its target is unknown. This clonotype was obtained from a male donor with ankylosing spondylitis. Material for sequencing was blood, either unsorted or a sorted T cell fraction (not recorded which). This chain links TRBV7-2 with TRBJ2-7, with 8 bases lining up with TRBD1. The CDR3 DNA reads TGTGCCAGCAGCTTAGCGTTGAACAGGGGGACCTACGAGCAGTACTTC. It codes for CASSLALNRGTYEQYF. The full variable domain, its missing parts supplied by reference TRBV7-2 and TRBJ2-7, is GAGVSQSPSNKVTEKGKDVELRCDPISGHTALYWYRQSLGQGLEFLIYFQGNSAPDKSGLPSDRFSAERTGGSVSTLTIQRTQQEDSAVYLCASSLALNRGTYEQYFGPGTRLTVT.